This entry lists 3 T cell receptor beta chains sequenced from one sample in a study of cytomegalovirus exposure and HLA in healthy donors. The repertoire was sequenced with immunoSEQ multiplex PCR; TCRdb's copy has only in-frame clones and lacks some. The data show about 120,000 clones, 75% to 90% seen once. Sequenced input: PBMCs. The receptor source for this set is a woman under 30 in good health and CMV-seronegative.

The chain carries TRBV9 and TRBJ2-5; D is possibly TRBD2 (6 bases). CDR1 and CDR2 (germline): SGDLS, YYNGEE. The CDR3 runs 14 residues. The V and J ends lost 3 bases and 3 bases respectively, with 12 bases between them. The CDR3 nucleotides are TGTGCCAGCAGCGCTACGGGGGTGGAAGAGACCCAGTACTTC. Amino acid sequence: CASSATGVEETQYF. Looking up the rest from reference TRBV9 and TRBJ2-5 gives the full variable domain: DSGVTQTPKHLITATGQRVTLRCSPRSGDLSVYWYQQSLDQGLQFLIQYYNGEERAKGNILERFSAQQFPDLHSELNLSSLELGDSALYFCASSATGVEETQYFGPGTRLLVL.

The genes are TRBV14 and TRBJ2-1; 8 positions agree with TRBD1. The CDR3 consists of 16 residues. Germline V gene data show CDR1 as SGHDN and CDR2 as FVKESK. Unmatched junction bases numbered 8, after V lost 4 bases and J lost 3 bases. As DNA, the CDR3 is TGTGCCAGCAGCCCCCCCGGGACAGGCGGCTACAATGAGCAGTTCTTC. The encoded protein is CASSPPGTGGYNEQFF.

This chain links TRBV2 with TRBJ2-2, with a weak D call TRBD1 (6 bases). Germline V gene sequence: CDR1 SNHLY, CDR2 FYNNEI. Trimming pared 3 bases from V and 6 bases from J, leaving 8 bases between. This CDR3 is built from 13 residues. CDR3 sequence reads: CASSDPGAGELFF. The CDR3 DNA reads TGTGCCAGCAGTGACCCAGGGGCCGGGGAGCTGTTTTTT.